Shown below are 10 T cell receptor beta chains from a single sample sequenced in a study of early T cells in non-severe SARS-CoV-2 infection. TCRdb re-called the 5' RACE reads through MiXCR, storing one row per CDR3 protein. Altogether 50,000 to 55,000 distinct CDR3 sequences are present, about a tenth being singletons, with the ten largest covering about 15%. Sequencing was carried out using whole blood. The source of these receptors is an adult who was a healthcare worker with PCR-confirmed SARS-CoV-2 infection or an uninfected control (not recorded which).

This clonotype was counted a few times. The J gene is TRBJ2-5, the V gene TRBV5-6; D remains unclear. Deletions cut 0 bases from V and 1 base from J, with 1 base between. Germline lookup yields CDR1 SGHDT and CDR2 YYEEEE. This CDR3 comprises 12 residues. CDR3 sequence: CASSLGQETQYF. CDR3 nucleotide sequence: TGTGCCAGCAGCTTGGGCCAAGAGACCCAGTACTTC.

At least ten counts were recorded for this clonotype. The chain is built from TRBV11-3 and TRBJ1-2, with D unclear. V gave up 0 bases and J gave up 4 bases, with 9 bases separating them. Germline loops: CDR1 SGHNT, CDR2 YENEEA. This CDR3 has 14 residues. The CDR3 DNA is TGTGCCAGCAGCTTAGATCAGTTCACCTATGGCTACACCTTC. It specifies CASSLDQFTYGYTF. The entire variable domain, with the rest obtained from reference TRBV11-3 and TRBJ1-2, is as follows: EAGVVQSPRYKIIEKKQPVAFWCNPISGHNTLYWYLQNLGQGPELLIRYENEEAVDDSQLPKDRFSAERLKGVDSTLKIQPAELGDSAVYLCASSLDQFTYGYTFGSGTRLTVV.

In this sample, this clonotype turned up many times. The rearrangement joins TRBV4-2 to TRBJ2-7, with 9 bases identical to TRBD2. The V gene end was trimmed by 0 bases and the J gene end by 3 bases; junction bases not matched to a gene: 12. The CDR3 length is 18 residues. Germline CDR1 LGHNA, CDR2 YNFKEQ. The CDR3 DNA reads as TGTGCCAGCAGCCAAGAAGGTGGGCTAGCGGGAAACATCTACGAGCAGTACTTC. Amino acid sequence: CASSQEGGLAGNIYEQYF.

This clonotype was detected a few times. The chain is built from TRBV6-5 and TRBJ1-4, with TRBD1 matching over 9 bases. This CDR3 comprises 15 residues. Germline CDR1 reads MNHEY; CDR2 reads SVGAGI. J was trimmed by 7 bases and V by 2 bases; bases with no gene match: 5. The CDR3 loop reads CASSYGVDRGEKLFF. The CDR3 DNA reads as TGTGCCAGCAGTTACGGGGTGGACAGGGGTGAAAAACTGTTTTTT.

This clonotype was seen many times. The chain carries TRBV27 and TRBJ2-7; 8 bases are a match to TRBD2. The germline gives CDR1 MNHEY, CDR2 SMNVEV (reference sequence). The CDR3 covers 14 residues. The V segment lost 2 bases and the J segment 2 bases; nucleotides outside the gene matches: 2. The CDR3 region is CASSLVAGTYEQYF. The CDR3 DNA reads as TGTGCCAGCAGTTTAGTAGCGGGGACCTACGAGCAGTACTTC.

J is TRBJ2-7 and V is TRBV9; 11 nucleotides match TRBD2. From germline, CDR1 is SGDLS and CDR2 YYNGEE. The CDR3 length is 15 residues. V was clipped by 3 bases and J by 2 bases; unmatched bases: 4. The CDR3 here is CASSEGLAETYEQYF. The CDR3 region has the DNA TGTGCCAGCAGCGAGGGACTAGCGGAGACCTACGAGCAGTACTTC.

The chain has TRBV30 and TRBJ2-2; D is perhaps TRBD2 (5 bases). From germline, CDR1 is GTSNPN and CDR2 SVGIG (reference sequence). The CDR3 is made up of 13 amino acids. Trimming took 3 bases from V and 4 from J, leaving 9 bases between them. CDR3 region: CAWRPTSTGELFF. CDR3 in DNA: TGTGCCTGGAGGCCCACTAGCACCGGGGAGCTGTTTTTT.

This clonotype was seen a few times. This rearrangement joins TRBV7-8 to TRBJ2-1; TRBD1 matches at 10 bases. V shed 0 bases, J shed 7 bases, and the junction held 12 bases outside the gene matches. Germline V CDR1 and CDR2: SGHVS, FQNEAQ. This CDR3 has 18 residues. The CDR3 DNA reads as TGTGCCAGCAGCTTAGCGCTCGTGTGGGGACAGGGGCGAAATGAGCAGTTCTTC. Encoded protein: CASSLALVWGQGRNEQFF.

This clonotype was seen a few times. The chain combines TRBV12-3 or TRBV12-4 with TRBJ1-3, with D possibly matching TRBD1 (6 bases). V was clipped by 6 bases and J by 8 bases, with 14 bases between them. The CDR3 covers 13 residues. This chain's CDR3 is CASRPQGPDTIYF. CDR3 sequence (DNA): TGTGCCAGCAGACCACAGGGCCCGGACACCATATATTTT.

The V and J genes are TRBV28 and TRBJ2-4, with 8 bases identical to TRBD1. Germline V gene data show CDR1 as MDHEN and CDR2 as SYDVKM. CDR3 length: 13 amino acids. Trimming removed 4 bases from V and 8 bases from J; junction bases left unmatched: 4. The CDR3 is CASSSKDRDIQYF. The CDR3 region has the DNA TGTGCCAGCAGTTCTAAGGACAGGGACATTCAGTACTTC.